What follows describes a single T cell receptor beta chain. CD8 cells regarded as naive lacked CD45RO, were positively chosen for CCR7, and omitted terminally differentiated effector memory CD45RA+ cells. Germline-derived CDR1 and CDR2 are MNHNS and SASEGT. The CDR3 extends over 15 amino acids. The ends lost 5 bases at V and 3 bases at J; junction bases unmatched: 7. The data stem from a study of shared clonotypes between healthy human individuals. Clones were read by immunoSEQ multiplex PCR, and TCRdb kept only the in-frame ones, dropping some. The sample shows about 820,000 clones, 80% to 95% of them seen only once.

The sequence derives from a man aged 25 to 45 in good health. The chain is built from TRBV6-1 and TRBJ2-7, with 10 positions matching TRBD1. Sequencing used naive CD8+ T cells sorted from blood. Written as DNA, the CDR3 is TGTGCCAGCAGTCCGGGACAGGGGCAACTCTACGAGCAGTACTTC. This encodes CASSPGQGQLYEQYF.